A selection of T cell receptor beta chains follows, all from one sample in a study of shared clonotypes between healthy human individuals. Method: immunoSEQ multiplex PCR; TCRdb's copy keeps in-frame clones and lacks some. The repertoire consists of about 500,000 clones, with approximately 71% occurring once and the leading ten covering about 12%. The sequenced sample was PBMCs. Receptors were obtained from a woman aged 40 to 50 in good health. Some clones in this sample may be carry-over from other donors' samples. Both conserved end residues are part of each CDR3. The order of the fields is clone size, D gene, J gene, V gene, CDR3 protein, CDR3 DNA. D genes are given only for firm matches. Rows may omit the clone size; those that give it use once, few, many or a size class.

>.|TRBD2|TRBJ2-3|TRBV5-1
CASSFLAGQSTDTQYF
TGCGCCAGCAGCTTTCTAGCGGGACAAAGCACAGATACGCAGTATTTT
>.|TRBD1|TRBJ1-2|TRBV6-5
CASSRTGLNYGCTF
TGTGCCAGCAGCCGGACAGGGCTGAACTATGGCTGCACCTTC
>.|.|TRBJ2-5|TRBV5-5
CASSVKGGEQETQYF
TGTGCCAGCAGCGTGAAGGGAGGAGAGCAAGAGACCCAGTACTTC
>.|.|TRBJ1-5|TRBV28
CASSLYGGISNQPQHF
TGTGCCAGCAGTTTATACGGGGGTATCAGCAATCAGCCCCAGCATTTT
>.|.|TRBJ2-3|TRBV5-4
CASSEEWSTDTQYF
TGTGCCAGCAGCGAAGAGTGGTCGACAGATACGCAGTATTTT
>.|.|TRBJ1-5|TRBV21-1
CASSKGGSDRGDQPQHF
TGTGCCAGCAGCAAAGGAGGATCAGACAGGGGGGATCAGCCCCAGCATTTT
>.|TRBD2|TRBJ2-7|TRBV4-3
CASSQVWRGSPPYEQYF
TGCGCCAGCAGCCAAGTTTGGCGCGGGAGTCCTCCCTACGAGCAGTACTTC
>.|TRBD1|TRBJ2-3|TRBV15
CATSGGGGQRTDTQYF
TGTGCCACCAGCGGGGGTGGGGGACAGCGCACAGATACGCAGTATTTT
>once|.|TRBJ2-2|TRBV19
CASGRRAGELFF
TGTGCCAGTGGCCGGCGGGCCGGGGAGCTGTTTTTT
>.|.|TRBJ2-4|TRBV19
CASTLGGEAKNIQYF
TGTGCCAGTACCTTGGGGGGAGAAGCCAAAAACATTCAGTACTTC
>.|.|TRBJ2-7|TRBV5-5
CASSLEGYEQYF
TGTGCCAGCAGCTTGGAGGGCTACGAGCAGTACTTC
>.|TRBD2|TRBJ2-5|TRBV28
CASTPGLAGVETQYF
TGTGCCAGCACCCCAGGACTAGCGGGAGTAGAGACCCAGTACTTC
>once|.|TRBJ2-7|TRBV9
CASSVGSQGSHEQYF
TGTGCCAGCAGCGTAGGGAGTCAGGGAAGCCACGAGCAGTACTTC
>.|.|TRBJ1-2|TRBV19
CASSIVVRGALNYGYTF
TGTGCCAGTAGTATAGTGGTCAGGGGTGCCTTAAACTATGGCTACACCTTC
>many|.|TRBJ2-7|TRBV5-6
CASSFWAEYEQYF
TGTGCCAGCAGCTTTTGGGCCGAATACGAGCAGTACTTC
>.|.|TRBJ1-2|TRBV10-3
CAISGAQGSGYTF
TGTGCCATCAGTGGGGCGCAGGGGTCTGGCTACACCTTC
>.|.|TRBJ2-6|TRBV5-1
CASSRLGTGANVLTF
TGCGCCAGCAGCCGTCTGGGGACTGGGGCCAACGTCCTGACTTTC
>.|.|TRBJ1-2|TRBV6-6
CASSRPRTSGYTF
TGTGCCAGCAGTCGCCCGCGGACCTCTGGCTACACCTTC
>.|.|TRBJ2-1|TRBV11-2
CASSLKVGLVEQFF
TGTGCCAGCAGCTTAAAGGTGGGACTCGTGGAGCAGTTCTTC
>.|.|TRBJ2-7|TRBV10-3
CAIGPLHEQYF
TGTGCCATCGGACCCTTGCACGAGCAGTACTTC
>.|TRBD2|TRBJ2-3|TRBV7-3
CASSFPPPSGIDTQYF
TGTGCCAGCAGCTTCCCCCCTCCTAGCGGGATAGATACGCAGTATTTT
>.|TRBD1|TRBJ2-6|TRBV13
CASSRGRAANVLTF
TGTGCCAGCTCCAGGGGGCGAGCGGCCAACGTCCTGACTTTC
>.|.|TRBJ2-7|TRBV19
CASRPGSSYEQYF
TGTGCCAGTAGGCCGGGCAGCTCCTACGAGCAGTACTTC
>.|.|TRBJ2-2|TRBV7-3
CASSPGALRRTGELFF
TGTGCCAGCAGCCCGGGGGCTCTCCGTCGGACCGGGGAGCTGTTTTTT
>.|TRBD1|TRBJ1-1|TRBV12-5
CASGTGGQNTEAFF
TGTGCTAGTGGGACAGGGGGACAAAACACTGAAGCTTTCTTT
>.|TRBD2|TRBJ2-1|TRBV9
CASSVGTSDEQFF
TGTGCCAGCAGCGTAGGGACTAGTGATGAGCAGTTCTTC
>.|.|TRBJ2-1|TRBV27
CASSTRRGLLAQSLNNEQFF
TGTGCCAGCAGCACCCGACGGGGGTTGTTAGCTCAGTCCCTAAACAATGAGCAGTTCTTC
>.|.|TRBJ1-1|TRBV28
CAVNLGGGKGTEAFF
TGTGCCGTCAACCTGGGAGGGGGGAAAGGGACTGAAGCTTTCTTT
>once|.|TRBJ1-2|TRBV14
CASSPSGLYGYTF
TGTGCCAGCAGCCCGTCGGGACTTTATGGCTACACCTTC
>.|TRBD2|TRBJ2-2|TRBV7-2
CASSSYGWTSGYTGELFF
TGTGCCAGCAGCTCTTACGGGTGGACTAGCGGCTACACCGGGGAGCTGTTTTTT
>.|.|TRBJ2-5|TRBV27
CASSLAHGNQETQYF
TGTGCCAGCAGTTTGGCGCACGGGAACCAAGAGACCCAGTACTTC
>.|.|TRBJ2-1|TRBV5-1
CASSPNWGDNEQFF
TGCGCCAGCAGCCCTAATTGGGGCGACAATGAGCAGTTCTTC
>.|TRBD2|TRBJ2-3|TRBV5-6
CASSLLAGIDTQYF
TGTGCCAGCAGCCTCCTAGCGGGCATAGATACGCAGTATTTT
>.|TRBD2|TRBJ2-5|TRBV10-2
CASSSGLAGGQETQYF
TGCGCCAGCAGTTCGGGACTAGCGGGAGGGCAGGAGACCCAGTACTTC
>few|TRBD2|TRBJ2-3|TRBV29-1
CSVLAGADTQYF
TGCAGCGTCTTAGCGGGCGCAGATACGCAGTATTTT
>.|.|TRBJ2-7|TRBV6-6
CASSLTGTQSSYEQYF
TGTGCCAGCAGCCTCACCGGGACTCAGAGCTCCTACGAGCAGTACTTC
>.|.|TRBJ1-1|TRBV20-1
CSARWNTEAFF
TGCAGTGCTAGATGGAACACTGAAGCTTTCTTT
>.|.|TRBJ1-2|TRBV7-9
CASSSGPGDPNYGYTF
TGTGCCAGCAGCTCCGGCCCAGGGGACCCCAACTATGGCTACACCTTC
>.|.|TRBJ2-1|TRBV29-1
CSVTGTAVAEQFF
TGCAGCGTCACCGGGACGGCTGTGGCTGAGCAGTTCTTC
>.|.|TRBJ2-7|TRBV6-4
CASREQRRAKRARQYF
TGTGCCAGCAGAGAGCAAAGACGGGCCAAACGGGCTCGGCAGTACTTC
>.|.|TRBJ2-7|TRBV15
CATSRDEGYEQYF
TGTGCCACCAGCAGAGATGAGGGTTACGAGCAGTACTTC
>.|TRBD1|TRBJ1-2|TRBV5-4
CASSLAGTGGYGYTF
TGTGCCAGCAGCTTGGCTGGTACAGGGGGCTATGGCTACACCTTC
>.|TRBD1|TRBJ1-4|TRBV30
CAWVGQGVGEKLFF
TGTGCCTGGGTGGGACAGGGAGTGGGTGAAAAACTGTTTTTT
>.|.|TRBJ2-3|TRBV10-2
CASSRSSTDTQYF
TGCGCCAGCAGTCGTTCTAGCACAGATACGCAGTATTTT
>.|.|TRBJ2-7|TRBV7-6
CASSLAQGSEQYF
TGTGCCAGCAGCTTAGCACAGGGCTCCGAGCAGTACTTC
>many|.|TRBJ2-7|TRBV28
CASGGQRYEQYF
TGTGCCAGCGGTGGACAGCGCTACGAGCAGTACTTC
>.|.|TRBJ1-2|TRBV5-4
CASRGAQYGYTF
TGTGCCAGCAGGGGGGCCCAATATGGCTACACCTTC
>.|TRBD1|TRBJ2-7|TRBV23-1
CASSHGTGGSEQYF
TGCGCCAGCAGTCACGGGACAGGGGGCTCCGAGCAGTACTTC